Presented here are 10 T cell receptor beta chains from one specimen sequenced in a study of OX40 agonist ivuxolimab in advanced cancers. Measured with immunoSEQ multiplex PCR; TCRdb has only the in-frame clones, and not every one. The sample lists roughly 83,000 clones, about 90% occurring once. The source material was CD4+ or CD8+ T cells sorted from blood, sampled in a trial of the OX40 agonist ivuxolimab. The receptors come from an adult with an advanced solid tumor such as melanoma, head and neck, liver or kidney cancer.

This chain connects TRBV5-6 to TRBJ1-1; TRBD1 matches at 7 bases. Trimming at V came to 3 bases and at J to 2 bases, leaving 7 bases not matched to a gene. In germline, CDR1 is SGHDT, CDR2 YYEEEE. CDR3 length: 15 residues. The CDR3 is CASSWGTEGNTEAFF. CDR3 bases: TGTGCCAGCAGCTGGGGGACAGAGGGAAACACTGAAGCTTTCTTT.

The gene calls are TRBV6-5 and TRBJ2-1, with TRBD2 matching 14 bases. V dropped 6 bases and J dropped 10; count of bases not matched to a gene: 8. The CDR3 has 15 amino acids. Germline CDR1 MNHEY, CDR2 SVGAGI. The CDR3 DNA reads TGTGCCAGCAGACGACTAGCGGGGGGGTTCGGGGAGCAGTTCTTC. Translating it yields CASRRLAGGFGEQFF.

The CDR3 protein is CASSLLKGRETQYF. The CDR3 nucleotides read TGTGCCAGCAGTTTATTGAAAGGGCGGGAGACCCAGTACTTC. This chain connects TRBV27 to TRBJ2-5, with D unclear. V was trimmed by 1 base and J by 5 bases, leaving 11 bases between them. The CDR3 is 14 residues long. Germline V gene sequence: CDR1 MNHEY, CDR2 SMNVEV (reference sequence).

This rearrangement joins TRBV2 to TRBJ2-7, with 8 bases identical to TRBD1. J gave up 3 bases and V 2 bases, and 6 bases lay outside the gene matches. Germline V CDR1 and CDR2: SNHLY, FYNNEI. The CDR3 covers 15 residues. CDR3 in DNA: TGTGCCAGCAGTGAATGGCAGGGGGCCCACTACGAGCAGTACTTC. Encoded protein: CASSEWQGAHYEQYF.

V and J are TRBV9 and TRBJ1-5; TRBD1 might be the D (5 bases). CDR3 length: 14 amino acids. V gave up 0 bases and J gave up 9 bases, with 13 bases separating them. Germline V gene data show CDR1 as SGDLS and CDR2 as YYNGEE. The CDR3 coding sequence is TGTGCCAGCAGCGTAGGTGGGGCCCCCTGGCCCCAGCATTTT. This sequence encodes CASSVGGAPWPQHF.

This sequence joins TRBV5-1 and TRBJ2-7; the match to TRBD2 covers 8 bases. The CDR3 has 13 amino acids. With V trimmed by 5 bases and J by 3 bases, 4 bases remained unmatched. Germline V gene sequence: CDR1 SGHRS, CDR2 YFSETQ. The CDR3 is CASSSGLDYEQYF. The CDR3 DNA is TGCGCCAGCAGTTCGGGACTAGACTACGAGCAGTACTTC.

This CDR3 is CASSFGLDGYTF. CDR3 bases: TGTGCCAGCAGCTTCGGACTAGATGGCTACACCTTC. V and J are TRBV7-9 and TRBJ1-2; unclear D gene. The CDR3 spans 12 residues. The V and J ends lost 3 bases and 6 bases respectively, with 8 bases between them. The germline gives CDR1 SEHNR, CDR2 FQNEAQ (reference sequence).

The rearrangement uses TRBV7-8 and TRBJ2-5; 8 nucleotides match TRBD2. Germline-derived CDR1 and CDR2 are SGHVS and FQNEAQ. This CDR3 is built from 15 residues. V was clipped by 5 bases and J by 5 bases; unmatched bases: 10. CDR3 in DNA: TGTGCCAGCAGCCTCCTCGGGGGGGGCTCGGAGACCCAGTACTTC. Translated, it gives CASSLLGGGSETQYF.

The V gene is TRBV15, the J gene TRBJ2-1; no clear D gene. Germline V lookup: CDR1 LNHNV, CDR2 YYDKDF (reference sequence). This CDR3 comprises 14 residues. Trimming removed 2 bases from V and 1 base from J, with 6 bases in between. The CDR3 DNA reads TGTGCCACCAGCAGAAGGTTGTCCTACAATGAGCAGTTCTTC. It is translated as CATSRRLSYNEQFF.

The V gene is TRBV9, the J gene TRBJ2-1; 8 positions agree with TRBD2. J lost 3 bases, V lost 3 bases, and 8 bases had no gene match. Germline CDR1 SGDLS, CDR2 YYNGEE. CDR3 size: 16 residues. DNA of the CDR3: TGTGCCAGCAGCGCGAGACTAGCGCCTGTCTACAATGAGCAGTTCTTC. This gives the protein CASSARLAPVYNEQFF.